This TCR beta chain was recovered during a study of Graves' ophthalmopathy and Graves' hyperthyroidism. Orbital computed tomography, thyroid ultrasound, TRAb, serum thyroxine and clinical symptoms formed the basis of diagnosis. The authors isolated PBMCs from approximately 10 ml of fresh peripheral blood. In regard to this clonotype: The target antigen is unknown.

Study findings and constraints: The blood repertoire also included most expanded thyroid clonotypes above 0.001 frequency.

Germline CDR1 GTSNPN, CDR2 SVGIG (reference sequence). The CDR3 is made up of 14 amino acids. Deletions cut 7 bases from V and 7 bases from J, with 17 bases between. RNA transcripts served as template for amplifying TCR beta CDR3 sequences. The authors performed first-round RT-PCR with HTBI primers and then a second-round multiplex PCR. MiXCR was run by TCRdb on the multiplex PCR reads, yielding one entry per CDR3 protein. The sample carries 300,000 to 400,000 distinct CDR3 sequences, roughly 16% recorded once. The specimen sequenced was peripheral blood. This TCR was sampled from an adult man with Graves' ophthalmopathy. The V and J genes are TRBV30 and TRBJ1-6, with D possibly matching TRBD1 (5 bases). CDR3 DNA sequence: TGTGCCTTAAGGAGGGGAGGGTTAAATTCACCCCTCCACTTT. Translated: CALRRGGLNSPLHF.